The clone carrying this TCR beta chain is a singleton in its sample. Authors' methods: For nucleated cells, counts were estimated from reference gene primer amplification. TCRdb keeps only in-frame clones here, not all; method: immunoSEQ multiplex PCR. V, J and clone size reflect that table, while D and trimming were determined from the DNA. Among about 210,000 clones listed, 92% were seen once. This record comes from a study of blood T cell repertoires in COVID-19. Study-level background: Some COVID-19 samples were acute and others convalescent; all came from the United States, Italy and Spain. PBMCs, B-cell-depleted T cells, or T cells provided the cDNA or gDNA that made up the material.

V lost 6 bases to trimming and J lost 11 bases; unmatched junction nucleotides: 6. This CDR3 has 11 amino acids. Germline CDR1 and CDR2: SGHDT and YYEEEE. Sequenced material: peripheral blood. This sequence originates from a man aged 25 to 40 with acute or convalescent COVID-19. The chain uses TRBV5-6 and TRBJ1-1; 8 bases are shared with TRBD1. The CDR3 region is CASKRTGLAFF. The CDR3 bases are TGTGCCAGCAAAAGGACAGGGTTGGCTTTCTTT.